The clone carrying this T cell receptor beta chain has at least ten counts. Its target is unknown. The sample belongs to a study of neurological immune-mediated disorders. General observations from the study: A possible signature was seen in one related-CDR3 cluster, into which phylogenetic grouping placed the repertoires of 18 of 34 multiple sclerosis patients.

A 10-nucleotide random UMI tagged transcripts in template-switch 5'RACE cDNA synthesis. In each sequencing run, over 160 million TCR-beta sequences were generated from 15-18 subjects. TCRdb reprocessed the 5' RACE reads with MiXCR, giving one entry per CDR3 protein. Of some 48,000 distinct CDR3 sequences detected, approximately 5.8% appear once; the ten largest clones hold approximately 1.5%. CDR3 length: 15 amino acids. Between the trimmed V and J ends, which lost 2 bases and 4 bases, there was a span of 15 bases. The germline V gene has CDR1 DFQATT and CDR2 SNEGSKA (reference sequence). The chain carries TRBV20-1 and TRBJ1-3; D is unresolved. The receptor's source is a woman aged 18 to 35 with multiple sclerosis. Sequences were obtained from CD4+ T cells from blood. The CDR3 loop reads CSARTTGKRGNTIYF. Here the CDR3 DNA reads TGCAGTGCTAGAACTACCGGGAAACGGGGAAACACCATATATTTT.